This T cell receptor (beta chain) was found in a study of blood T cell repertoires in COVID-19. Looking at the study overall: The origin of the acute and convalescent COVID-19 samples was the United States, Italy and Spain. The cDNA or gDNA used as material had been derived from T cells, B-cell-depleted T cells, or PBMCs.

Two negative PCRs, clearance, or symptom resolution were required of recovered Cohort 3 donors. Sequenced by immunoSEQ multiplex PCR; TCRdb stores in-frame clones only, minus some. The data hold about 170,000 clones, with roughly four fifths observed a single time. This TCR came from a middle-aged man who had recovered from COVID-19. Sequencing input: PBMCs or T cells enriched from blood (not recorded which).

CDR3 loop: CASSWTGTTNEKLFF. The CDR3 DNA reads TGTGCCAGCAGCTGGACAGGGACAACTAATGAAAAACTGTTTTTT. The V and J genes are TRBV5-5 and TRBJ1-4, with 8 bases aligning to TRBD1. The CDR3 is 15 residues long. With V trimmed by 3 bases and J by 0 bases, 1 base remained unmatched. CDR1 SGHKS and CDR2 YYEKEE come from the germline V gene (reference sequence).